The TCR beta chain under discussion was sequenced for a study of T cells in Graves' hyperthyroidism and ophthalmopathy. This CDR3 contains 15 residues. V lost 8 bases and J lost 6, with 22 bases in between. From germline, CDR1 is MGHDK and CDR2 SYGVNS. Orbital computed tomography and thyroid ultrasound, together with serum TRAb and thyroxine and clinical symptoms, were used for diagnoses. Amplification of TCR beta CDR3 regions used RNA as the template. The HTBI primer set was used in a first-round RT-PCR of the TCR CDR3. TCRdb re-called the multiplex PCR reads through MiXCR, storing one row per CDR3 protein. Of about 680,000 distinct CDR3 sequences listed, roughly a third are singletons.

The chain combines TRBV25-1 with TRBJ1-1, with D maybe TRBD1 (6 bases). The receptor was isolated from a middle-aged woman with Graves' hyperthyroidism. The sample consisted of blood. In nucleotides, the CDR3 is TGTGCCAGCGGTATCCTTGGGGGCGGGGGACCTGAAGCTTTCTTT. Translating gives CASGILGGGGPEAFF.